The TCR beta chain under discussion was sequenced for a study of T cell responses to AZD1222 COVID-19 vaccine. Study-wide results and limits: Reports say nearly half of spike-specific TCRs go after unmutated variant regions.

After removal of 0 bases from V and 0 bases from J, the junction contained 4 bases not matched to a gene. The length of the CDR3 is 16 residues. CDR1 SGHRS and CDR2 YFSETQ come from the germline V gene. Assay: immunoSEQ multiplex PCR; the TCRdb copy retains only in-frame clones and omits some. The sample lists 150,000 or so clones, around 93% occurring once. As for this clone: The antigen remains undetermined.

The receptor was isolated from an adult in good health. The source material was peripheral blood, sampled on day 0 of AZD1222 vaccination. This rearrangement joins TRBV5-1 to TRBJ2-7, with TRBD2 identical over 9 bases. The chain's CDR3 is CASSLESGGSSYEQYF. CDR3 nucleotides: TGCGCCAGCAGCTTGGAAAGCGGGGGGAGCTCCTACGAGCAGTACTTC.